This TCR beta chain stems from a study of patients and donors after allogeneic stem cell transplantation. TCRdb reanalysed the RT-PCR reads using MiXCR and keeps one entry per CDR3 protein. The sample has approximately 410,000 distinct CDR3 sequences; 16% are singletons. The CDR3 has 15 amino acids. CDR1 and CDR2 (germline): SGHRS, YFSETQ. Trimming left V 0 bases short and J 3 bases short, with 10 bases between. This clonotype came up a few times. The material sequenced was blood, either unsorted or a sorted T cell fraction (not recorded which). This TCR was sampled from a human donor who was either an allogeneic HSCT recipient or a stem cell or donor lymphocyte infusion donor (not recorded which). It is not recorded whose cells these are; they may come from a transplant donor. The rearrangement links TRBV5-1 to TRBJ1-3; D gene unclear. CDR3 sequence: CASSLEGSDGNTIYF. The DNA for the CDR3 is TGCGCCAGCAGCTTGGAAGGGTCGGATGGAAACACCATATATTTT.